These 15 T cell receptor beta chains came from one sample sequenced in a study of shared clonotypes between healthy human individuals. Generated by immunoSEQ multiplex PCR, the TCRdb table keeps only in-frame clones and is missing some. Here the sample spans approximately 640,000 clones, 80% to 95% being singletons. The sample comprised memory CD8+ T cells from PBMCs. Subset reported: CD45RO+ cells pooled with CCR7-negative TemRA cells. Receptors were obtained from a man in his late teens or twenties in good health. Some clones in this sample may be carry-over from other donors' samples.

This chain joins TRBV29-1 and TRBJ1-1; unclear D gene. The CDR3 has 14 residues. Trimming left V 0 bases short and J 0 bases short, with 8 bases between. Per the germline V gene, CDR1 is SQVTM and CDR2 is ANQGSEA. The CDR3 region has the DNA TGCAGCGTTGAAGAGGCATTATTGAACACTGAAGCTTTCTTT. It specifies CSVEEALLNTEAFF.

This sequence joins TRBV5-1 and TRBJ2-7, with 12 bases fitting TRBD1. This CDR3 comprises 15 residues. The J segment lost 7 bases and the V segment lost 3 bases, leaving 8 bases of the junction unmatched. The germline V gene encodes CDR1 SGHRS and CDR2 YFSETQ. CDR3 sequence (DNA): TGCGCCAGCAGCTACTTGGGACAGGGGGCGAGGGAGCAGTACTTC. Its translation is CASSYLGQGAREQYF.

The genes are TRBV25-1 and TRBJ2-1; possibly TRBD1 for D (5 bases). CDR1 is MGHDK, CDR2 SYGVNS, per germline. V lost 2 bases and J 8 bases, leaving 19 bases between the germline ends. The CDR3 has 16 residues. CDR3 loop: CASSEMGRSPGDEQFF. CDR3 nucleotides: TGTGCCAGCAGTGAAATGGGGCGGTCCCCTGGCGATGAGCAGTTCTTC.

The rearrangement uses TRBV29-1 and TRBJ2-7; D is possibly TRBD2 (6 bases). Germline CDR1 reads SQVTM; CDR2 reads ANQGSEA. V gave up 1 base and J gave up 3 bases, with 10 bases separating them. This CDR3 region has 13 residues. The CDR3 nucleotides read TGCAGCGTTGAAGGCGGGGTACACTACGAGCAGTACTTC. Its translation: CSVEGGVHYEQYF.

V gene TRBV25-1 combines with J gene TRBJ2-2; D is undetermined. CDR1 and CDR2 from the germline V gene are MGHDK and SYGVNS. The V end lost 3 bases, the J end lost 4 bases, and 9 bases lay between the germline ends. CDR3 length: 14 amino acids. CDR3 sequence reads: CASSDGSITGELFF. The CDR3 DNA reads TGTGCCAGCAGTGATGGGTCCATCACCGGGGAGCTGTTTTTT.

CDR3 coding DNA: TGCGCCAGCAGCCAAGATCGAACAGGGTACGGTGAGCAGTTCTTC. Its protein product is CASSQDRTGYGEQFF. The chain links TRBV4-3 to TRBJ2-1; tentative D call: TRBD1 (6 bases). Germline CDR1 and CDR2: LGHNA and YSLEER. The CDR3 sequence is 15 residues long. The V end lost 0 bases, the J end lost 9 bases, and 15 bases lay between the germline ends.

The chain couples TRBV5-1 to TRBJ2-3, with TRBD2 identical over 7 bases. The germline V gene encodes CDR1 SGHRS and CDR2 YFSETQ. The V gene end was trimmed by 4 bases and the J gene end by 6 bases; junction bases not matched to a gene: 8. The CDR3 runs 14 residues. This CDR3 is CASSLRTSKDTQYF. The CDR3, as DNA: TGCGCCAGCAGCCTCCGGACTAGTAAGGATACGCAGTATTTT.

This sequence joins TRBV27 and TRBJ2-5; 10 nucleotides agree with TRBD2. Germline V gives CDR1 MNHEY, CDR2 SMNVEV (reference sequence). The V and J ends lost 7 bases and 3 bases, in that order; junction bases with no gene match: 17. The CDR3 contains 18 residues. Here the CDR3 DNA reads TGTGCCAGCATTACTCGGACAGGGTGGACTAGCGGAAAAGAGACCCAGTACTTC. Translating gives CASITRTGWTSGKETQYF.

This clone was detected a few times. This chain joins TRBV29-1 and TRBJ1-3; possible D gene TRBD1, 6 bases. The germline V and J ends were trimmed by 6 bases and 0 bases, with 21 bases remaining between them. CDR1 and CDR2 from the germline V gene are SQVTM and ANQGSEA. The CDR3 loop spans 17 amino acids. The DNA for the CDR3 is TGCAGCGTCTGGGACGGGGGCAGCCAGAGCTCTGGAAACACCATATATTTT. This translates into CSVWDGGSQSSGNTIYF.

The chain joins TRBV4-2 to TRBJ1-1, with D uncertain. Germline V gene data show CDR1 as LGHNA and CDR2 as YNFKEQ. The CDR3 contains 18 residues. V lost 0 bases, J lost 1 base, and 18 bases lay in between. The CDR3 DNA reads as TGTGCCAGCAGCCAAGATTCCGTCGTAGGGCTCGGGAACACTGAAGCTTTCTTT. Protein: CASSQDSVVGLGNTEAFF.

V usage is TRBV12-1 and J usage is TRBJ1-1. TRBV12-1 is termed a pseudogene. This CDR3 contains 16 residues. CDR3 sequence: CASSFAHSKGWTEAFF. CDR3 bases: TGTGCCAGCAGCTTTGCCCATAGTAAGGGTTGGACTGAAGCTTTCTTT.

The rearrangement joins TRBV28 to TRBJ1-1; D unresolved. Trimming stripped 3 bases from V and 1 base from J, with 9 bases between. Germline lookup yields CDR1 MDHEN and CDR2 SYDVKM. The CDR3 has 14 amino acids. The CDR3 loop reads CASSFADGNTEAFF. The CDR3 nucleotides read TGTGCCAGCAGTTTTGCGGACGGGAACACTGAAGCTTTCTTT.

The chain is built from TRBV19 and TRBJ1-3; 9 bases fit TRBD1. Germline V gene data show CDR1 as LNHDA and CDR2 as SQIVND (reference sequence). J was trimmed by 4 bases and V by 7 bases; bases with no gene match: 11. There are 16 residues in the CDR3. The CDR3: CASTEDRGLAGNTIYF. The CDR3 nucleotides read TGTGCCAGTACGGAGGACAGGGGCCTGGCGGGAAACACCATATATTTT.

This clone was counted only a few times. The chain links TRBV7-3 to TRBJ2-1; 9 nucleotides agree with TRBD2. Germline V gene data show CDR1 as SGHTA and CDR2 as FQGTGA. The CDR3 contains 15 residues. V lost 5 bases, J lost 6 bases, and 8 bases stayed unmatched. CDR3 sequence (DNA): TGTGCCAGCAGCGTACTAGCGGGTCCTTTCAATGAGCAGTTCTTC. Translating gives CASSVLAGPFNEQFF.

This chain joins TRBV5-4 and TRBJ2-1, with TRBD1 as a possible D gene (5 bases). V was trimmed by 3 bases and J by 2 bases, leaving 15 bases between them. The CDR3 runs 16 residues. The germline V gene encodes CDR1 SGHNT and CDR2 YYREEE (reference sequence). The CDR3 spells CASSYGQGLTYNEQFF. The CDR3 DNA reads as TGTGCCAGCAGCTACGGACAAGGATTGACCTACAATGAGCAGTTCTTC.